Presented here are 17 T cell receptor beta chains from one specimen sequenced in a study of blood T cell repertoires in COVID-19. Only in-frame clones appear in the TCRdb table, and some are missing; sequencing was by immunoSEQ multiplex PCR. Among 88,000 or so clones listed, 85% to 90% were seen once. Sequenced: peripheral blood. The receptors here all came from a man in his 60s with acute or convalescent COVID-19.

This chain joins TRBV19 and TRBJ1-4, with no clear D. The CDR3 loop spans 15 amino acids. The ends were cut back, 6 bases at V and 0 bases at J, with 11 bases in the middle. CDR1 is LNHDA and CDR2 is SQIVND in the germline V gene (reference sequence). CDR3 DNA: TGTGCCAGTAGCCCTCCCGGTGCAACTAATGAAAAACTGTTTTTT. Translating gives CASSPPGATNEKLFF.

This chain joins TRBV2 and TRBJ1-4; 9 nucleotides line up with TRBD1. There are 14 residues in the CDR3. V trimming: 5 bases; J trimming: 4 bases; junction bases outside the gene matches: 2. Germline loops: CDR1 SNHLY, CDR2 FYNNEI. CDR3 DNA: TGTGCCAGCAGTTGGACAGGGGTTAATGAAAAACTGTTTTTT. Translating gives CASSWTGVNEKLFF.

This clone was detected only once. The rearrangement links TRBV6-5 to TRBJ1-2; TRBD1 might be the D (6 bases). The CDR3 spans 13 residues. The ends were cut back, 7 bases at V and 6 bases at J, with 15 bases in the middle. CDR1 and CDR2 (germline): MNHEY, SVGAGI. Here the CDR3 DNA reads TGTGCCAGCACCAATGGGGGGGGCCATGGCTACACCTTC. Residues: CASTNGGGHGYTF.

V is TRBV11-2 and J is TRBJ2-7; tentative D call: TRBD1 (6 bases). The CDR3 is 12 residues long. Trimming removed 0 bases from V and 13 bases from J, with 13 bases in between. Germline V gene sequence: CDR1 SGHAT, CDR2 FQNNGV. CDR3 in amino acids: CASSLDRTGPYF. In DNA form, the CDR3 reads TGTGCCAGCAGCTTAGATCGAACAGGGCCTTACTTC. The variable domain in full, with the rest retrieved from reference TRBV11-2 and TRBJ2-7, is EAGVAQSPRYKIIEKRQSVAFWCNPISGHATLYWYQQILGQGPKLLIQFQNNGVVDDSQLPKDRFSAERLKGVDSTLKIQPAKLEDSAVYLCASSLDRTGPYFGPGTRLTVT.

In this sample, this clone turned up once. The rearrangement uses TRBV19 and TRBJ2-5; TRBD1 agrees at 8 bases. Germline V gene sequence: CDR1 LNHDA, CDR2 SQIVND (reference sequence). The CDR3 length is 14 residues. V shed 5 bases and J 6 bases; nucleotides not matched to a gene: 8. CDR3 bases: TGTGCCAGTAGTTCCGGGACAGGAGGGAAGACCCAGTACTTC. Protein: CASSSGTGGKTQYF.

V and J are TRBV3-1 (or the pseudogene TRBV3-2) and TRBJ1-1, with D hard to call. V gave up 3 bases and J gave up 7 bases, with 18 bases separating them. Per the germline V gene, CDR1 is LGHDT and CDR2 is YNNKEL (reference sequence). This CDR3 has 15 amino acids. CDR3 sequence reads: CASSHPLGGFSEAFF. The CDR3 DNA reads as TGTGCCAGCAGCCACCCCCTGGGAGGTTTCAGTGAAGCTTTCTTT.

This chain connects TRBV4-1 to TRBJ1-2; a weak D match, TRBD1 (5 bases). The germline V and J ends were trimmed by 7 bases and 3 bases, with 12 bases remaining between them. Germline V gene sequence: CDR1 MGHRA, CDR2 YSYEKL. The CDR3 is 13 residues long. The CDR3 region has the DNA TGCGCCAGCACAACGCCGGGGGACTATGGCTACACCTTC. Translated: CASTTPGDYGYTF.

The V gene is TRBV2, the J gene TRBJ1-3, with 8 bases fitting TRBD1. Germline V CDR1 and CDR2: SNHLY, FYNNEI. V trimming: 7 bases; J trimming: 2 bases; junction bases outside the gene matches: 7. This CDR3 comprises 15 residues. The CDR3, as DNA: TGTGCCAGCACATCACAGGGGGGGCCTGGAAACACCATATATTTT. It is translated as CASTSQGGPGNTIYF.

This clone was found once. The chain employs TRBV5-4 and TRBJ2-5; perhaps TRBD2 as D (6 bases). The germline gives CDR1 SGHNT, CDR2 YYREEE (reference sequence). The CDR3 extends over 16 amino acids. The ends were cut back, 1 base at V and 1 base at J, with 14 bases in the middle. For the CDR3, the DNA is TGTGCCAGCAGCTTGTTTCGGGACTCCATCCAAGAGACCCAGTACTTC. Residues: CASSLFRDSIQETQYF.

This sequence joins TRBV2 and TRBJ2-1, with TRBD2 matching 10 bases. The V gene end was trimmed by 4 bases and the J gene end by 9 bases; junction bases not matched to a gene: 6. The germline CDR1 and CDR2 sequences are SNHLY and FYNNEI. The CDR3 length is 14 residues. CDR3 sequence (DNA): TGTGCCAGCAGTGGGAGGACTAGCGGTGGTGAGCAGTTCTTC. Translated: CASSGRTSGGEQFF.

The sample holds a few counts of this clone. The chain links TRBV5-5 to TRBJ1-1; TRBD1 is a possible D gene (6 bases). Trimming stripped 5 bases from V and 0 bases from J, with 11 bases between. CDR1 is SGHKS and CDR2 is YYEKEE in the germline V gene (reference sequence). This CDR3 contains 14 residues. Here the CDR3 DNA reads TGTGCCAGCAGACAGGACAGAATGAACACTGAAGCTTTCTTT. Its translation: CASRQDRMNTEAFF.

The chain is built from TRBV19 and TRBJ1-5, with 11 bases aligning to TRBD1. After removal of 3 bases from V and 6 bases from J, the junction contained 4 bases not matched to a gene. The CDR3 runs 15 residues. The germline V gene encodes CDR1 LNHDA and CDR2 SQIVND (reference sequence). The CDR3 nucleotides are TGTGCCAGTAGTATTCGGACAGGGGGCTCTCAGCCCCAGCATTTT. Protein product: CASSIRTGGSQPQHF.

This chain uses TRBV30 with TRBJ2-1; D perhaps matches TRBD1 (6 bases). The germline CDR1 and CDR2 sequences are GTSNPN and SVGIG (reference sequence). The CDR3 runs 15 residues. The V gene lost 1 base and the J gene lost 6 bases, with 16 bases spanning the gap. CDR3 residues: CAWSDYRVSANEQFF. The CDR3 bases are TGTGCCTGGAGTGACTACAGGGTGTCGGCCAATGAGCAGTTCTTC.

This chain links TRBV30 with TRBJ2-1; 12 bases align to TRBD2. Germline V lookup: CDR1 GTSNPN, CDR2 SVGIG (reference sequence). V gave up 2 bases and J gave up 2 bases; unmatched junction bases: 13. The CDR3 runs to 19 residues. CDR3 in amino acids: CAWSFPGLAGPNTYNEQFF. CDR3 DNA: TGTGCCTGGAGTTTTCCGGGACTAGCGGGCCCGAATACCTACAATGAGCAGTTCTTC. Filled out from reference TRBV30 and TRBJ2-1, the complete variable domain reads SQTIHQWPATLVQPVGSPLSLECTVEGTSNPNLYWYRQAAGRGLQLLFYSVGIGQISSEVPQNLSASRPQDRQFILSSKKLLLSDSGFYLCAWSFPGLAGPNTYNEQFFGPGTRLTVL.

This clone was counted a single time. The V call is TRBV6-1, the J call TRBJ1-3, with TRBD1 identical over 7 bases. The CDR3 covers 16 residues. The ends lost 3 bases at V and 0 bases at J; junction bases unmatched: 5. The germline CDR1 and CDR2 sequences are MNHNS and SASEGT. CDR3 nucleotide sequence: TGTGCCAGCAGTGAGCCCCGGGACAGCTCTGGAAACACCATATATTTT. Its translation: CASSEPRDSSGNTIYF.

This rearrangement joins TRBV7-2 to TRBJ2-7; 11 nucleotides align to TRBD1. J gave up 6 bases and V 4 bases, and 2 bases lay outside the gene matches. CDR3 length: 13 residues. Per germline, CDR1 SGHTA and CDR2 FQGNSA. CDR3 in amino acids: CASSSGTGGEQYF. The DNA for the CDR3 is TGTGCCAGCAGCTCCGGGACAGGGGGCGAGCAGTACTTC.

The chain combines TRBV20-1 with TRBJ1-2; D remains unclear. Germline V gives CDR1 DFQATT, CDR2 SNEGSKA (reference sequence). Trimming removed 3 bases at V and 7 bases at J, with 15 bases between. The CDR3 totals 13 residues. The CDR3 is CSASPRAEVGYTF. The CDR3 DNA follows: TGCAGTGCTAGTCCCCGAGCTGAGGTTGGCTACACCTTC.